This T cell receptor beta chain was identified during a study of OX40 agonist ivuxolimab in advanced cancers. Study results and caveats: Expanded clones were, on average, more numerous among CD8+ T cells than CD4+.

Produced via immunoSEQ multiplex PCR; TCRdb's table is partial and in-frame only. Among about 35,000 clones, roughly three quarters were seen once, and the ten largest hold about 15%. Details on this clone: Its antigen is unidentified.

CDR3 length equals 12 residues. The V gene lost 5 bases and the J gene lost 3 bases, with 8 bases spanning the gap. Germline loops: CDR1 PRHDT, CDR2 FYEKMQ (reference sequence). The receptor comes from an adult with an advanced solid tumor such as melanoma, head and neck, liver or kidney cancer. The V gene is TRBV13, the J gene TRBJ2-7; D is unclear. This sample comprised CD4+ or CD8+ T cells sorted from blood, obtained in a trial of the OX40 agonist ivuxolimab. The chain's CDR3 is CASSPGRYEQYF. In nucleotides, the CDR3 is TGTGCCAGCAGCCCCGGCCGCTACGAGCAGTACTTC.